The 26 T cell receptor beta chains given below trace back to one sample, sequenced in a study of blood T cell repertoires in COVID-19. The data were produced by immunoSEQ multiplex PCR, yet TCRdb's version contains in-frame clones alone and is incomplete. Here the sample spans under 65,000 clones, roughly 90% being singletons. Sequencing was carried out using peripheral blood. The receptors were sampled from a human donor in a cohort sampled during active COVID-19.

This clone was counted only a few times. This sequence joins TRBV6-5 and TRBJ1-2; tentatively, D is TRBD1 (6 bases). CDR1 and CDR2 (germline): MNHEY, SVGAGI. The CDR3 totals 14 residues. V lost 6 bases to trimming and J lost 4 bases, with 15 bases between them. The CDR3 region has the DNA TGTGCCAGCAGAGTGACAGGCTATGGCTATGGCTACACCTTC. It encodes CASRVTGYGYGYTF.

This clone was picked up one time. The V and J genes are TRBV10-3 and TRBJ1-5; tentative D call: TRBD1 (5 bases). Per the germline V gene, CDR1 is ENHRY and CDR2 is SYGVKD. The ends were cut back, 0 bases at V and 7 bases at J, with 10 bases in the middle. This CDR3 spans 14 amino acids. CDR3 region: CAISESSGVQPQHF. As DNA, the CDR3 is TGTGCCATCAGTGAGTCGTCGGGGGTCCAGCCCCAGCATTTT.

For the CDR3, the DNA is TGTGCCAGCAGTTATCAGACTAGCGGGATCGGGGAGCTGTTTTTT. Amino acids: CASSYQTSGIGELFF. This chain connects TRBV6-2 or TRBV6-3 to TRBJ2-2; 11 bases agree with TRBD2. This CDR3 has 15 residues. The germline V gene encodes CDR1 MNHEY and CDR2 SVGEGT. The junction had 4 bases not matched to a gene; V was cut back by 3 bases and J by 7 bases.

This clone was detected only once. The chain combines TRBV29-1 with TRBJ1-5; 10 bases are a match to TRBD1. Germline assignment: CDR1 SQVTM and CDR2 ANQGSEA. V was pared by 4 bases and J by 3 bases, with 3 bases of the junction left unmatched. This CDR3 is 14 amino acids long. CDR3 loop: CSVGGTGVNQPQHF. DNA of the CDR3: TGCAGCGTTGGCGGGACAGGGGTCAATCAGCCCCAGCATTTT.

CDR3 region: CASSHRRQGLREKLFF. The CDR3 region has the DNA TGTGCCAGCAGCCACAGAAGACAGGGGCTTAGGGAAAAACTGTTTTTT. The rearrangement joins TRBV14 to TRBJ1-4; 8 positions agree with TRBD1. V was clipped by 3 bases and J by 8 bases; unmatched bases: 11. The CDR3 is 16 amino acids. CDR1 and CDR2 (germline): SGHDN, FVKESK.

This sequence joins TRBV7-2 and TRBJ1-2, with 7 bases fitting TRBD1. With 5 bases clipped from V and 8 bases from J, the junction kept 11 bases outside the gene matches. Per germline, CDR1 SGHTA and CDR2 FQGNSA. The CDR3 loop spans 14 amino acids. CDR3 protein: CASSLDRANGGYTF. CDR3 in DNA: TGTGCCAGCAGCCTAGACAGGGCCAATGGGGGCTACACCTTC.

The V gene is TRBV3-1 (or the pseudogene TRBV3-2), the J gene TRBJ2-7; 15 positions agree with TRBD2. Per the germline V gene, CDR1 is LGHDT and CDR2 is YNNKEL (reference sequence). The V and J ends lost 1 base and 1 base, in that order; junction bases with no gene match: 5. This CDR3 region has 18 residues. CDR3 amino acids: CASSQAGTSGRRSYEQYF. The CDR3 coding sequence is TGTGCCAGCAGCCAAGCCGGGACTAGCGGGAGGAGGTCCTACGAGCAGTACTTC.

The rearrangement links TRBV18 to TRBJ2-5; D is unclear. Germline V gene data show CDR1 as KGHSH and CDR2 as LQKENI. V was clipped by 6 bases and J by 1 base, with 12 bases between them. The CDR3 runs 14 residues. CDR3 region: CASSPIPTQETQYF. The CDR3 DNA follows: TGTGCCAGCTCCCCAATCCCTACCCAAGAGACCCAGTACTTC.

CDR3 region: CASSFQQGPQYF. Written as DNA, the CDR3 is TGTGCCAGCAGCTTTCAACAGGGACCACAGTACTTC. V is TRBV7-2 and J is TRBJ2-7, with D maybe TRBD1 (6 bases). Germline V gene data show CDR1 as SGHTA and CDR2 as FQGNSA. V was trimmed by 3 bases and J by 10 bases, leaving 13 bases between them. There are 12 residues in the CDR3.

The chain is built from TRBV5-6 and TRBJ2-5; the D gene is possibly TRBD1 (6 bases). The V and J ends lost 4 bases and 5 bases respectively, with 21 bases between them. Germline assignment: CDR1 SGHDT and CDR2 YYEEEE. The CDR3 loop spans 16 amino acids. In DNA form, the CDR3 reads TGTGCCAGCAGCCACCGGACAGTACGTTTTGGCGAGACCCAGTACTTC. It translates to CASSHRTVRFGETQYF.

The chain is built from TRBV4-3 and TRBJ2-7, with 10 positions matching TRBD2. J was trimmed by 2 bases and V by 1 base; bases with no gene match: 11. Per germline, CDR1 LGHNA and CDR2 YSLEER. There are 18 residues in the CDR3. As DNA, the CDR3 is TGCGCCAGCAGCCAAGGGTCCGTAGCGGGGGGCGGGACCTACGAGCAGTACTTC. It translates to CASSQGSVAGGGTYEQYF.

J is TRBJ2-5 and V is TRBV9; TRBD2 matches at 11 bases. The germline CDR1 and CDR2 sequences are SGDLS and YYNGEE. The trim removed 0 bases at V and 5 bases at J, leaving 6 bases unmatched. The CDR3 extends over 16 amino acids. The CDR3: CASSVGLAGRSETQYF. DNA of the CDR3: TGTGCCAGCAGCGTAGGACTAGCGGGGCGATCGGAGACCCAGTACTTC.

This clone was counted only a few times. J is TRBJ2-7 and V is TRBV19, with TRBD1 identical over 9 bases. This CDR3 region has 17 residues. CDR1 is LNHDA and CDR2 is SQIVND in the germline V gene (reference sequence). Trimming took 5 bases from V and 2 from J; bases not matched to a gene: 13. CDR3 sequence reads: CASSSTHGTGLPYEQYF. CDR3 DNA: TGTGCCAGTAGTTCAACCCACGGGACAGGGTTGCCCTACGAGCAGTACTTC.

This CDR3 reads CASSLVAGEANYGYTF. Here the CDR3 DNA reads TGTGCCAGCAGCTTAGTAGCGGGGGAGGCTAACTATGGCTACACCTTC. The V call is TRBV7-8, the J call TRBJ1-2, with D perhaps matching TRBD1 (5 bases). The CDR3 is made up of 16 amino acids. Per germline, CDR1 SGHVS and CDR2 FQNEAQ. The V end lost 1 base, the J end lost 0 bases, and 12 bases lay between the germline ends.

V gene TRBV5-1 combines with J gene TRBJ2-3; no clear D gene. This CDR3 contains 14 residues. CDR1 is SGHRS, CDR2 YFSETQ, per germline. Trimming took 3 bases from V and 0 from J, leaving 8 bases between them. CDR3 sequence (DNA): TGCGCCAGCAGCTCCTTAACTAGCACAGATACGCAGTATTTT. It encodes CASSSLTSTDTQYF.

The chain has TRBV12-3 or TRBV12-4 and TRBJ2-1, with D possibly TRBD2 on 5 matching bases. The CDR3 consists of 12 residues. V lost 7 bases and J 5 bases, leaving 9 bases between the germline ends. CDR3 nucleotide sequence: TGTGCCAGCACGGTAGCGAACAATGAGCAGTTCTTC. As protein: CASTVANNEQFF.

The chain recombines TRBV5-8 with TRBJ2-5, with 7 positions matching TRBD1. Trimming took 5 bases from V and 2 from J; bases not matched to a gene: 9. The CDR3 covers 15 residues. The germline V gene has CDR1 SGHTS and CDR2 YDEGEE. This CDR3 reads CASRWDRPKQETQYF. In nucleotides, the CDR3 is TGTGCCAGCAGGTGGGACAGACCGAAACAAGAGACCCAGTACTTC.

The chain couples TRBV19 to TRBJ2-1, with D possibly matching TRBD2 (6 bases). The ends were cut back, 3 bases at V and 7 bases at J, with 16 bases in the middle. CDR1 is LNHDA, CDR2 SQIVND, per germline (reference sequence). The CDR3 sequence is 15 residues long. CDR3 residues: CASSMSAGRENEQFF. The CDR3 coding sequence is TGTGCCAGTAGTATGTCCGCGGGACGCGAGAATGAGCAGTTCTTC.

The genes are TRBV5-6 and TRBJ2-5; D perhaps matches TRBD2 (6 bases). This CDR3 comprises 16 residues. The germline gives CDR1 SGHDT, CDR2 YYEEEE. Trimming removed 0 bases from V and 2 bases from J, with 14 bases in between. The CDR3 reads CASSLGPIAVQETQYF. The CDR3 bases are TGTGCCAGCAGCTTGGGACCAATAGCGGTTCAAGAGACCCAGTACTTC.

A few counts support this clone. The chain employs TRBV27 and TRBJ2-7; TRBD2 is a possible D gene (5 bases). CDR1 is MNHEY and CDR2 is SMNVEV in the germline V gene (reference sequence). The CDR3 is 14 residues long. V gave up 4 bases and J gave up 3 bases, with 13 bases separating them. The CDR3 region has the DNA TGTGCCAGCAGTTCCCCCGGGGTCGGCTACGAGCAGTACTTC. As protein: CASSSPGVGYEQYF.

The rearrangement links TRBV10-3 to TRBJ2-3; TRBD2 aligns across 9 bases. This CDR3 is built from 18 residues. Germline V gene data show CDR1 as ENHRY and CDR2 as SYGVKD. The V segment lost 4 bases and the J segment 0 bases; nucleotides outside the gene matches: 11. The CDR3 region has the DNA TGTGCCATCAGTGGAGAGACTAGCGGAGGTCAAAGCACAGATACGCAGTATTTT. Its protein product is CAISGETSGGQSTDTQYF.

This CDR3 is CASSFGGFGGNEQFF. CDR3 DNA: TGCGCCAGCAGCTTCGGGGGTTTTGGGGGCAATGAGCAGTTCTTC. The chain has TRBV5-1 and TRBJ2-1; a possible D gene is TRBD2 (6 bases). With 2 bases removed from V and 6 bases from J, the gap between germline ends came to 15 bases. Germline values: CDR1 SGHRS, CDR2 YFSETQ. The CDR3 is made up of 15 amino acids.

V is TRBV5-4 and J is TRBJ2-3; 10 positions match TRBD2. This CDR3 has 15 amino acids. CDR1 SGHNT and CDR2 YYREEE come from the germline V gene (reference sequence). Losses at the gene ends were 0 bases for V and 3 bases for J; bases not matched to a gene: 1. Here the CDR3 DNA reads TGTGCCAGCAGCTTGGCGGGACTAGCGACAGATACGCAGTATTTT. Residues: CASSLAGLATDTQYF.

The chain joins TRBV27 to TRBJ1-1; 8 bases are shared with TRBD1. The germline CDR1 and CDR2 sequences are MNHEY and SMNVEV (reference sequence). The CDR3 is 14 residues long. Unmatched junction bases numbered 6, after V lost 3 bases and J lost 6 bases. The CDR3 loop is CASSFTGQGAEAFF. For the CDR3, the DNA is TGTGCCAGCAGTTTTACCGGACAGGGTGCTGAAGCTTTCTTT.

The genes are TRBV20-1 and TRBJ2-7; D possibly corresponds to TRBD2 (6 bases). There are 14 residues in the CDR3. Deletions cut 3 bases from V and 3 bases from J, with 15 bases between. Germline CDR1 DFQATT, CDR2 SNEGSKA (reference sequence). This chain's CDR3 is CSASQLAGIYEQYF. Here the CDR3 DNA reads TGCAGTGCTAGTCAACTAGCCGGTATCTACGAGCAGTACTTC.

This clone was counted between two and nine times. The gene calls are TRBV2 and TRBJ2-2, with a possible D match to TRBD2 (6 bases). Germline CDR1 reads SNHLY; CDR2 reads FYNNEI. Trimming shortened V by 6 bases and J by 9 bases, and 11 bases separated the two germline ends. CDR3 length equals 12 residues. The CDR3 reads CASSQTRWELFF. CDR3 DNA: TGTGCCAGCAGCCAGACTAGATGGGAGCTGTTTTTT.